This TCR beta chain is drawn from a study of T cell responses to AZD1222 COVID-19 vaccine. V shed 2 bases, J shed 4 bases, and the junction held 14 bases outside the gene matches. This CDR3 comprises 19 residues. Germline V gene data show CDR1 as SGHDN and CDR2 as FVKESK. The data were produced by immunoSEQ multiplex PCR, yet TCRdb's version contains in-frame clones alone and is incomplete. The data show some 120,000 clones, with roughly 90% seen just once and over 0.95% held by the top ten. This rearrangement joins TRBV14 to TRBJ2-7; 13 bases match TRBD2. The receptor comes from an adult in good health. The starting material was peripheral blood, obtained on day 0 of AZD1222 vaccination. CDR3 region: CASSQRLAGGPIDLYEQYF. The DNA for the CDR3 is TGTGCCAGCAGCCAACGACTAGCGGGAGGCCCCATCGACCTGTACGAGCAGTACTTC. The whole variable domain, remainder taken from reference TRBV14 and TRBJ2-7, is EAGVTQFPSHSVIEKGQTVTLRCDPISGHDNLYWYRRVMGKEIKFLLHFVKESKQDESGMPNNRFLAERTGGTYSTLKVQPAELEDSGVYFCASSQRLAGGPIDLYEQYFGPGTRLTVT.